The rows below give T cell receptor beta chains drawn from one sample of a study of response to subunit inactivated influenza vaccine. TCRdb reprocessed the RT-PCR reads via MiXCR and lists one record per CDR3 protein. The sample holds some 570,000 distinct CDR3 sequences, roughly 10% seen once. These data were also filed under a second study, of T cells expressing NK-cell markers.

Sequenced here: PBMCs from blood, sampled on the day of vaccination. These receptors all come from a man in his fifties or sixties who received an inactivated influenza vaccine. CDR3s include the opening cysteine and the closing phenylalanine or tryptophan.

cdr3_aa,v_call,j_call
CASSDSRLVVNEQFF,TRBV10-2,TRBJ2-1
CASSLRWAMKNIQYF,TRBV6-2/TRBV6-3,TRBJ2-4
CASRKGSRSSYEQYF,TRBV6-1,TRBJ2-7
CASSLTRDGWIYEQYF,TRBV27,TRBJ2-7
CASSLPARGNTGELFF,TRBV7-9,TRBJ2-2
CASSLVAGGPDTQYF,TRBV7-8,TRBJ2-3
CACQGNKPHRF,TRBV6-5,TRBJ2-3
CAISESAATKNIQYF,TRBV10-3,TRBJ2-4
CASSQVWGTGGYEQYF,TRBV4-1,TRBJ2-7
CASSERAGANEQFF,TRBV6-1,TRBJ2-1
CASSRKDQGGWGNIQYF,TRBV7-9,TRBJ2-4
CASSPGVQETQYF,TRBV5-1,TRBJ2-5
CSARDAGGGTDTQYF,TRBV20-1,TRBJ2-3
CASSLGDRGGYEQYF,TRBV5-1,TRBJ2-7
CASSKLLAGGSDTQYF,TRBV5-1,TRBJ2-3
CASSPGLGSYEQYF,TRBV5-1,TRBJ2-7
CASSLQDKSYEQYF,TRBV7-6,TRBJ2-7
CASKLGGNIQYF,TRBV2,TRBJ2-4
CASSSGTRGLVWTQYF,TRBV28,TRBJ2-5
CASSLVGGTSTDTQYF,TRBV7-9,TRBJ2-3
CASSLEGTGTYGYTF,TRBV5-1,TRBJ1-2
CSARLAGWETQYF,TRBV20-1,TRBJ2-5
CASSLRSSTELSYEQYF,TRBV7-2,TRBJ2-7
CASSPSTGFGDEQFF,TRBV7-8,TRBJ2-1
CASSSTVISGANVLTF,TRBV10-3,TRBJ2-6
CATKRTATSYEQYF,TRBV5-1,TRBJ2-7
CSARVGSSYEQYF,TRBV20-1,TRBJ2-7
CSVEGGTGEWATEAFF,TRBV29-1,TRBJ1-1
CSAPGQNSYNEQFF,TRBV29-1,TRBJ2-1
CASSYLAGGPEETQYF,TRBV6-5,TRBJ2-5
CASSLAALSNYGYTF,TRBV7-9,TRBJ1-2
CASSATSGNPPYEQYF,TRBV19,TRBJ2-7
CASSLSGNGYTF,TRBV5-1,TRBJ1-2
CASSLADGHGELFF,TRBV5-1,TRBJ2-2
CASSVTHQETQYF,TRBV6-1,TRBJ2-5
CASSYSNRPLQETQYF,TRBV6-5,TRBJ2-5
CASSPGLAGFLNEQFF,TRBV25-1,TRBJ2-1
CATMKNTGELFF,TRBV24-1,TRBJ2-2
CSVEDQMGDEQYF,TRBV29-1,TRBJ2-7
CASKTTRITGELFF,TRBV12-3/TRBV12-4,TRBJ2-2
CASSRDRDVYEQYF,TRBV5-1,TRBJ2-7
CASSFFPGGETQYF,TRBV6-2/TRBV6-3,TRBJ2-5
CASSLAGEGLRYEQYF,TRBV7-8,TRBJ2-7
CASSSLVSSGFPDTQYF,TRBV12-3/TRBV12-4,TRBJ2-3
CASSLREVGTEAFF,TRBV28,TRBJ1-1
CVSSPASKSSYEQYF,TRBV7-2,TRBJ2-7
CATSGAGVRETQYF,TRBV15,TRBJ2-5
CATSGGNNTGELFF,TRBV15,TRBJ2-2
CASSQQGVEGYTF,TRBV3-1,TRBJ1-2
CASTGRRVKNIQYF,TRBV2,TRBJ2-4
CAWSVGIEYEQYF,TRBV30,TRBJ2-7
CASRPGGMETQYF,TRBV7-2,TRBJ2-5
CASSPLRDSPNSPLHF,TRBV18,TRBJ1-6
CASSLFPVDEKLFF,TRBV5-5,TRBJ1-4
CASSAAYGDPGYTF,TRBV6-1,TRBJ1-2
CASSLTWRRYKQYF,TRBV27,TRBJ2-7
CASSLWLADQETQYF,TRBV12-3/TRBV12-4,TRBJ2-5